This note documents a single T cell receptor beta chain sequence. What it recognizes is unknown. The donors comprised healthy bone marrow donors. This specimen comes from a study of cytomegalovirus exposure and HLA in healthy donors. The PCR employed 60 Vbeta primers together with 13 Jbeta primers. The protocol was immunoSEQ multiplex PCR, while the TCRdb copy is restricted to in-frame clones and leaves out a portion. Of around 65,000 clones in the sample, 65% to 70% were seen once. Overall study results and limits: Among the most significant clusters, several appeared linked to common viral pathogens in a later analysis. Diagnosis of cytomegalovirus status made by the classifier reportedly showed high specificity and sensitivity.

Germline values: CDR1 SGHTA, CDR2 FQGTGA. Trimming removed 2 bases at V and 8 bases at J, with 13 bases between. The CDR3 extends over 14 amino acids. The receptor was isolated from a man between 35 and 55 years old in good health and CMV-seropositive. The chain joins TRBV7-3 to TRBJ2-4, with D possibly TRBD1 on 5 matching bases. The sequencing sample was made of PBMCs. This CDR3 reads CASSLQGVWHIQYF. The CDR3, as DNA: TGTGCCAGCAGCTTACAGGGCGTCTGGCACATTCAGTACTTC.